The 3 T cell receptor beta chains reported below all come from one sample, sequenced in a study of patients and donors after allogeneic stem cell transplantation. TCRdb re-derived calls from the RT-PCR reads in MiXCR, one entry per CDR3 protein. In the table there are fewer than 250,000 distinct CDR3 sequences, over 12% of which are singletons. The sequencing sample was made of blood, either unsorted or a sorted T cell fraction (not recorded which). The receptors were gathered from a human donor who was either an allogeneic HSCT recipient or a stem cell or donor lymphocyte infusion donor (not recorded which). It is not recorded whose cells these are; they may come from a transplant donor.

This sequence joins TRBV5-1 and TRBJ1-2, with 7 bases fitting TRBD1. The V segment lost 4 bases and the J segment 2 bases; nucleotides outside the gene matches: 8. The length of the CDR3 is 15 residues. The germline CDR1 and CDR2 sequences are SGHRS and YFSETQ. CDR3 residues: CASSPNPGQNYGYTF. CDR3 nucleotide sequence: TGCGCCAGCAGCCCAAATCCGGGACAGAACTATGGCTACACCTTC.

V gene TRBV5-4 combines with J gene TRBJ2-7; D might be TRBD1 or TRBD2, each matching 5 bases. The V end was cut by 4 bases, the J end by 6 bases, with 8 bases between. This CDR3 has 11 amino acids. Germline V gene lookup returns CDR1 SGHNT and CDR2 YYREEE (reference sequence). CDR3 DNA: TGTGCCAGCAGCAAGGGGAGCGAGCAGTACTTC. Residues: CASSKGSEQYF.

This sequence joins TRBV12-3 or TRBV12-4 and TRBJ2-3; unclear D gene. The CDR3 runs to 12 residues. V was cut by 6 bases and J by 6 bases, with 10 bases left in between. In DNA, the CDR3 is TGTGCCAGCAGACTCGTCGGCGATACGCAGTATTTT. It codes for CASRLVGDTQYF.